The 4 T cell receptor beta chains listed next were all sequenced from one sample in a study of neurological immune-mediated disorders. MiXCR, applied by TCRdb to the 5' RACE reads, yields one record per CDR3 protein. The table lists 110,000 or so distinct CDR3 sequences, more than 2.5% of them singletons. Source material: PBMCs. The receptor set was obtained from a woman younger than 45 with multiple sclerosis.

This clonotype was recorded at least ten times. The gene calls are TRBV20-1 and TRBJ2-2, with no clear D. Per germline, CDR1 DFQATT and CDR2 SNEGSKA (reference sequence). The CDR3 totals 13 residues. V shed 0 bases and J shed 7 bases, with 9 bases lying between them. The CDR3 sequence: CSAREKEIGELFF. CDR3 nucleotide sequence: TGCAGTGCTAGAGAAAAAGAAATCGGGGAGCTGTTTTTT.

In its sample, this clonotype was seen many times. This chain connects TRBV20-1 to TRBJ1-2; TRBD1 matches 8 bases. The germline gives CDR1 DFQATT, CDR2 SNEGSKA (reference sequence). V trimming: 2 bases; J trimming: 6 bases; junction bases outside the gene matches: 2. The CDR3 totals 12 residues. CDR3 sequence reads: CSARQGANGYTF. CDR3 in DNA: TGCAGTGCTAGACAGGGGGCTAATGGCTACACCTTC.

This clonotype was observed many times. The chain uses TRBV20-1 and TRBJ1-6, with D possibly matching TRBD1 (5 bases). The germline V and J ends were trimmed by 3 bases and 6 bases, with 15 bases remaining between them. CDR1 DFQATT and CDR2 SNEGSKA come from the germline V gene (reference sequence). The length of the CDR3 is 15 residues. The CDR3 DNA sequence: TGCAGTGCTAGTTTCGGGAACGGGGCTAATTCACCCCTCCACTTT. Its protein is CSASFGNGANSPLHF.

This clonotype showed up many times. This chain connects TRBV20-1 to TRBJ1-1, with no clear D. The V gene lost 7 bases and the J gene lost 5 bases, with 14 bases spanning the gap. The CDR3 has 12 residues. Germline CDR1 is DFQATT and CDR2 is SNEGSKA (reference sequence). CDR3 coding DNA: TGCAGTGTTTTGGGGTCCAGGACTGAAGCTTTCTTT. Its protein product is CSVLGSRTEAFF.